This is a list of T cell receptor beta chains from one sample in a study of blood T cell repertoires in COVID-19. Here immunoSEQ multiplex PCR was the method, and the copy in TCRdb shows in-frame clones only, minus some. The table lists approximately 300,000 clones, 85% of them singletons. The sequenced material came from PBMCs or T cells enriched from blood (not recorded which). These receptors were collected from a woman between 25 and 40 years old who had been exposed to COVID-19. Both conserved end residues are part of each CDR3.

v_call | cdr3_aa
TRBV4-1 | CASSYTTGGRSNEQYF
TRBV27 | CASSRTVRGQETQYF
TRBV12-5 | CASGLGQGVTGTEAFF
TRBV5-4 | CASSSNSGSGELFF
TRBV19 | CASSAPGLGANGYTF
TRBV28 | CASSSRTSGAPGELFF
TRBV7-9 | CASSLSTYEQYF
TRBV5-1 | CASSSGQGSSGANVLTF
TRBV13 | CASSLRRGRNSPLHF
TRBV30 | CAWSLTGATEAFF
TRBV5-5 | CASSFQGAPNTGELFF
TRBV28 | CASTTGPYEQYF
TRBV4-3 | CASSQLGLAEGEQFF
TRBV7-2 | CASSLGQGRRYGYTF
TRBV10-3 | CAVRGQASSGNTIYF
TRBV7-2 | CASSIPTGTQETQYF
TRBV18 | CASSPDSIYGYTF
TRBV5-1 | CASSASDRRLYGYTF
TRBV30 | CAWTWWTGETQYF
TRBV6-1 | CASSEAGRGLKGYTF
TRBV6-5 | CASRPTDRVTGELFF
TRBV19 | CASSIKAGAYDEQFF
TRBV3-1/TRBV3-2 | CASSFQTGVDTGELFF
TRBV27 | CASGGLAEPTDTQYF